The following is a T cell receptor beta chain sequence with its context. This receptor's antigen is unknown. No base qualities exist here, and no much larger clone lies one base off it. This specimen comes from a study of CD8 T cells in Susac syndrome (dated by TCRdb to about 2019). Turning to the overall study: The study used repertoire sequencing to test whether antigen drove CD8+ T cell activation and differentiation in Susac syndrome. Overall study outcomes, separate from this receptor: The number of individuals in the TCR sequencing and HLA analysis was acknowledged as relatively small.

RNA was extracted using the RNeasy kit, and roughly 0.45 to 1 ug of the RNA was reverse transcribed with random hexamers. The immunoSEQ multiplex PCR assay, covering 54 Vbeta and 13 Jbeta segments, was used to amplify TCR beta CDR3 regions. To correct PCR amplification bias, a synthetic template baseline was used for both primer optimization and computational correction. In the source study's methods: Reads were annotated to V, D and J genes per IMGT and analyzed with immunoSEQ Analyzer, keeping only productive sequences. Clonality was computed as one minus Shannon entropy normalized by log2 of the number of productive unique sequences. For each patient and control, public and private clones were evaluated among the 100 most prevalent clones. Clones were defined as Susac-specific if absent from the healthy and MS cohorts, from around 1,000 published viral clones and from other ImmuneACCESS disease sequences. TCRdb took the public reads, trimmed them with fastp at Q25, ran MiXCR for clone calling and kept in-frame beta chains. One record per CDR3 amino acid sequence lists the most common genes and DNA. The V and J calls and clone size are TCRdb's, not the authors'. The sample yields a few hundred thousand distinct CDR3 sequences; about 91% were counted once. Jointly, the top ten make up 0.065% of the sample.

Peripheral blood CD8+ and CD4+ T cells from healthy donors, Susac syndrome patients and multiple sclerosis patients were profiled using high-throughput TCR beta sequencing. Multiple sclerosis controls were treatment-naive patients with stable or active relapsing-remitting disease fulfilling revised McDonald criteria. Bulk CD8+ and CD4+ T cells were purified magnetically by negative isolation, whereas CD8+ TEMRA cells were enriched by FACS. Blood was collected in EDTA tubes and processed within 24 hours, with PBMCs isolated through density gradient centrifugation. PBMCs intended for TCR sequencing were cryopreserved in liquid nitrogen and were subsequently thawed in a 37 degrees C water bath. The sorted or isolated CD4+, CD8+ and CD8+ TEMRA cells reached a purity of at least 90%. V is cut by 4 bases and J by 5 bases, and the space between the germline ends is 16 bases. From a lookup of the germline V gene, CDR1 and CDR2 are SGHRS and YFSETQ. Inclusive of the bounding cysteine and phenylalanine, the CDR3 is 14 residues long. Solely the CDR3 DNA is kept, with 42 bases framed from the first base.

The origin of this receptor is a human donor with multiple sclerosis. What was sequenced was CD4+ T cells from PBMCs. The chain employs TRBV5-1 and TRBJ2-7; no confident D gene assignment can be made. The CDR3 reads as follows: CASSRGARLDEQYF. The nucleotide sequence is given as TGCGCCAGCAGCCGCGGCGCACGCTTGGACGAGCAGTACTTC.